The sequence of this T cell receptor beta chain was determined in a study of T cell changes during pregnancy in multiple sclerosis. TCRdb keeps only in-frame clones here, not all; method: immunoSEQ multiplex PCR. The sample yields fewer than 40,000 clones, around 90% seen once. This CDR3 has 16 residues. Sequenced material: CD8+ T cells from peripheral blood mononuclear cells, taken after pregnancy. The chain uses TRBV12-2 and TRBJ2-1; the D segment call TRBD2 is taken from the table without a DNA check. TRBV12-2 is noted as a pseudogene. This clonotype was sampled from a female donor with multiple sclerosis, enrolled in a pregnancy study. The DNA for the CDR3 is TGTGCAAGCGAGGGCTTGAAGCGGGAGGGTGGGAATGAGCAGTTCTTC. Amino acid sequence: CASEGLKREGGNEQFF.